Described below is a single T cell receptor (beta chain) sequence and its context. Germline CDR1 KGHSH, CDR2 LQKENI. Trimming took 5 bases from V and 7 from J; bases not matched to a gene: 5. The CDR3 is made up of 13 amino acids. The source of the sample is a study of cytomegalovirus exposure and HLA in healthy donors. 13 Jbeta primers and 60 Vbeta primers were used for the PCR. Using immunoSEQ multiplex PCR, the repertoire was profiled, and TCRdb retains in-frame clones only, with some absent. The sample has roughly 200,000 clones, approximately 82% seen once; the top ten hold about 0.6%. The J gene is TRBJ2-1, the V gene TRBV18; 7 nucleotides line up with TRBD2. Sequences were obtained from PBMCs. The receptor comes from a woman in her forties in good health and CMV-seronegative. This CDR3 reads CASSSGLVNEQFF. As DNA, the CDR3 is TGTGCCAGCTCATCCGGACTAGTTAATGAGCAGTTCTTC.